Listed below are T cell receptor beta chains from one sample, sequenced in a study of beta chain features in type 1 diabetes. Sequencing used immunoSEQ multiplex PCR; TCRdb keeps in-frame clones, though not all of them. Counted here are hundreds of thousands of clones, about 30% occurring once; the ten biggest clones make up around 0.065%. The specimen sequenced was naive CD4+ T cells from blood. These receptors were obtained from a man between 18 and 35 years old in good health. Each CDR3 is given with its conserved first and last residue. The D gene is left open where the match is weak. Clone size appears in some rows only: once, few, many, or a class for an expanded clone.

clone size	V gene	J gene	D gene	CDR3 DNA	CDR3 protein
few	TRBV28	TRBJ2-7	.	TGTGCCAGCAGTTTAGGGGTTGTAGCCTACGAGCAGTACTTC	CASSLGVVAYEQYF
.	TRBV7-2	TRBJ2-5	.	TGTGCCAGCAGCTCCTTGACGTACCAAGAGACCCAGTACTTC	CASSSLTYQETQYF
.	TRBV29-1	TRBJ2-1	.	TGCAGCGTGTGGGGGAGCTCCTACAATGAGCAGTTCTTC	CSVWGSSYNEQFF
few	TRBV7-9	TRBJ2-5	.	TGTGCCAGCAGCTTAGCTCCACTTTCGTACCAAGAGACCCAGTACTTC	CASSLAPLSYQETQYF
.	TRBV14	TRBJ1-4	.	TGTGCCAGCAGCCGGATCCGGGGTGGGACTAATGAAAAACTGTTTTTT	CASSRIRGGTNEKLFF
few	TRBV30	TRBJ1-2	.	TGTGCCTGGAGTTCAGGGCTGCGTAAAGGCTACACCTTC	CAWSSGLRKGYTF
.	TRBV7-2	TRBJ2-7	TRBD1	TGTGCCAGCAGCATCGACAGGGGACACTACGAGCAGTACTTC	CASSIDRGHYEQYF
.	TRBV6-6	TRBJ2-7	.	TGTGCCAGCAGTCAAGGTTGGTACTACGAGCAGTACTTC	CASSQGWYYEQYF
few	TRBV20-1	TRBJ2-1	.	TGCAGTGCTAGGTTCCTCCCGGGAGAGTTCTTC	CSARFLPGEFF
.	TRBV19	TRBJ2-1	TRBD2	TGTGCCAGTAGTAGTCCGGGAGGACCTACAAATGAGCAGTTCTTC	CASSSPGGPTNEQFF
few	TRBV7-2	TRBJ1-5	.	TGTGCCAGCAGCTTAGTGGGCTCGGGCAATCAGCCCCAGCATTTT	CASSLVGSGNQPQHF
few	TRBV18	TRBJ2-4	.	TGTGCCAGCTCACCGACACCAGGAGACATTCAGTACTTC	CASSPTPGDIQYF
.	TRBV29-1	TRBJ1-4	TRBD1	TGCAGCGTGGCTAACCGGGACAGGGGGATGAAACTGTTTTTT	CSVANRDRGMKLFF
.	TRBV7-9	TRBJ1-1	.	TGTGCCAGCACCTTCGTGAGCAGGGCGGCGGAGGCTTTCTTT	CASTFVSRAAEAFF